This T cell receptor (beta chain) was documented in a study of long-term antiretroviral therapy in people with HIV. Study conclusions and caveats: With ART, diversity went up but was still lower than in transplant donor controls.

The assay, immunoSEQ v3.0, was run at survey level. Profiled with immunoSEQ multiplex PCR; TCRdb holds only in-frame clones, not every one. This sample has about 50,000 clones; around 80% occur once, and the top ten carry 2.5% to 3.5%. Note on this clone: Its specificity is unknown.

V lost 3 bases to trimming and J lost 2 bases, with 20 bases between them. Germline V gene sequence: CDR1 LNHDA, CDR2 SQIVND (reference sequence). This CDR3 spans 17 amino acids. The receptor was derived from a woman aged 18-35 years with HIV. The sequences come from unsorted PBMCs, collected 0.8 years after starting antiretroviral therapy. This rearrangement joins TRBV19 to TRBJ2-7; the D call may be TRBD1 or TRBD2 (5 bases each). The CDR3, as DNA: TGTGCCAGTAGTATGCGGTTGGGGGAATTTGGGGCCTACGAGCAGTACTTC. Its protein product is CASSMRLGEFGAYEQYF.